This T cell receptor (beta chain) was found in a study of Graves' ophthalmopathy and Graves' hyperthyroidism. Whole-study findings and limits: Separation of ophthalmopathy from stable hyperthyroidism was achieved by a 13-signature model, at roughly 88% sensitivity and about 81% specificity. This model predicted ophthalmopathy progression (sensitivity 65% to 71%, specificity around 72%).

CDR3 length: 16 amino acids. V was clipped by 2 bases and J by 0 bases, with 11 bases between them. The V gene's germline CDR1 is LNHDA and CDR2 SQIVND (reference sequence). TCR beta CDR3 amplification used RNA transcripts. The first round was an RT-PCR with HTBI primers, and the second round was a multiplex PCR. TCRdb called the multiplex PCR reads again in MiXCR, with one record for every CDR3 protein. The sample records some 250,000 distinct CDR3 sequences, around 42% being singletons. This clonotype was picked up a small number of times. Its matching antigen is unknown. Other autoimmune diseases, uncontrolled infections, pregnancy or lactation excluded patients from enrollment.

Sequences were obtained from peripheral blood. This receptor was identified in an adult man with Graves' ophthalmopathy. The V and J genes are TRBV19 and TRBJ1-5, with D perhaps TRBD1 (5 bases). CDR3 DNA: TGTGCCAGTAGTATACCCACGGACATTAGCAATCAGCCCCAGCATTTT. Its protein is CASSIPTDISNQPQHF.